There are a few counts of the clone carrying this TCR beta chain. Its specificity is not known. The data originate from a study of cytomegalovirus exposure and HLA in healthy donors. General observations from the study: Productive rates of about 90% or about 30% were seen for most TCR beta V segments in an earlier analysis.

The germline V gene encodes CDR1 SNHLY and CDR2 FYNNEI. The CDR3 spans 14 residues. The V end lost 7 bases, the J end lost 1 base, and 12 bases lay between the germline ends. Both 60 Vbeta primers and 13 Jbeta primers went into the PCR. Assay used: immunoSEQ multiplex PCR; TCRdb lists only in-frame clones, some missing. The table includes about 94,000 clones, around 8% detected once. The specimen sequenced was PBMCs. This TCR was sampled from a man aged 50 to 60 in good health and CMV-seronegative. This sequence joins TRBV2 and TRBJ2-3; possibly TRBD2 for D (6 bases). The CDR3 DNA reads TGTGCCAGCAAGCAGCGGGTGGGCACAGATACGCAGTATTTT. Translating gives CASKQRVGTDTQYF.